These 32 T cell receptor beta chains were all obtained from the same sample, sequenced in a study of Ad26.COV2.S vaccination and SARS-CoV-2 variants. Sample treatment: some 20 received Ad26.COV2.S at low or high dose, single or two shots; about 5 received placebo; per-sample allocation not given. Following the first vaccine or placebo injection, samples were taken on day 63. Repertoires were generated with immunoSEQ multiplex PCR, while TCRdb's copy carries only in-frame clones and drops some. The table records fewer than 600,000 clones, 89% of them present only once. The sample here was peripheral blood, taken in a trial of Ad26.COV2.S vaccine versus placebo. The receptors stem from a person between 18 and 60 years old who received the Ad26.COV2.S COVID-19 vaccine or a placebo.

This clone has a handful of counts. The chain is built from TRBV6-5 and TRBJ2-7; D not resolved. V dropped 4 bases and J dropped 2 bases, with 15 bases sitting between them. The germline CDR1 and CDR2 sequences are MNHEY and SVGAGI. This CDR3 is 15 amino acids long. The CDR3 sequence: CASSSPRAIAYEQYF. The CDR3 DNA reads TGTGCCAGCAGTTCCCCTCGAGCGATAGCCTACGAGCAGTACTTC.

The chain joins TRBV4-1 to TRBJ2-2; no reliable D call. The CDR3 contains 16 residues. Between the trimmed V and J ends, which lost 4 bases and 6 bases, there was a span of 18 bases. Per germline, CDR1 MGHRA and CDR2 YSYEKL. The CDR3 sequence: CASSPSDLGRAGELFF. In DNA, the CDR3 is TGCGCCAGCAGCCCTTCAGACCTCGGTAGGGCCGGGGAGCTGTTTTTT.

This chain connects TRBV3-1 (or the pseudogene TRBV3-2) to TRBJ1-4; D is perhaps TRBD1 (5 bases). V gave up 1 base and J gave up 2 bases, with 8 bases separating them. The germline V gene encodes CDR1 LGHDT and CDR2 YNNKEL (reference sequence). The CDR3 spans 15 residues. The CDR3 spells CASSQVWGTNEKLFF. The CDR3 DNA follows: TGTGCCAGCAGCCAAGTGTGGGGGACTAATGAAAAACTGTTTTTT.

A single count supports this clone. This chain connects TRBV6-1 to TRBJ2-1; the match to TRBD2 covers 14 bases. The germline CDR1 and CDR2 sequences are MNHNS and SASEGT. V dropped 4 bases and J dropped 0; count of bases not matched to a gene: 5. This CDR3 has 18 residues. CDR3 region: CASSAQTSGRASYNEQFF. The CDR3 coding sequence is TGTGCCAGCAGTGCCCAGACTAGCGGGAGGGCCTCCTACAATGAGCAGTTCTTC.

V gene TRBV4-1 combines with J gene TRBJ2-7; D unresolved. The CDR3 spans 15 residues. Germline CDR1 and CDR2: MGHRA and YSYEKL. Trimming took off 0 bases at V and 5 bases at J, with 14 bases between the two ends. DNA of the CDR3: TGCGCCAGCAGCCAAGATATTGGGGTGGCCAACGAGCAGTACTTC. Translating it yields CASSQDIGVANEQYF.

The rearrangement uses TRBV6-5 and TRBJ1-6; TRBD1 might be the D (6 bases). V lost 8 bases and J 12 bases, leaving 20 bases between the germline ends. CDR3 length equals 14 residues. Germline V gene data show CDR1 as MNHEY and CDR2 as SVGAGI. DNA for the CDR3: TGTGCCAGCTGGGGCAGAGGGGGTTCTGGACCCCTCCACTTT. Translating gives CASWGRGGSGPLHF.

The J gene is TRBJ2-1, the V gene TRBV11-1; tentatively, D is TRBD1 (6 bases). CDR1 SGHAT and CDR2 FQDESV come from the germline V gene (reference sequence). The CDR3 spans 16 residues. Trimming pared 5 bases from V and 2 bases from J, leaving 16 bases between. CDR3 sequence reads: CASSRDTGSPYNEQFF. The CDR3 DNA sequence: TGTGCCAGCAGCCGTGATACAGGGTCGCCCTACAATGAGCAGTTCTTC.

The rearrangement links TRBV4-3 to TRBJ1-2, with D possibly matching TRBD1 (6 bases). Germline V gives CDR1 LGHNA, CDR2 YSLEER. This CDR3 is 17 amino acids long. V dropped 1 base and J dropped 0 bases, with 15 bases sitting between them. This CDR3 is CASSQAFGTPTNYGYTF. CDR3 DNA: TGCGCCAGCAGCCAAGCATTCGGGACACCTACTAACTATGGCTACACCTTC.

The chain carries TRBV30 and TRBJ2-3; 10 positions agree with TRBD2. This CDR3 is built from 14 residues. V lost 4 bases and J lost 3; bases outside the gene matches: 4. The V gene's germline CDR1 is GTSNPN and CDR2 SVGIG (reference sequence). The CDR3 nucleotides read TGTGCCTGGACAAGCGGGAGGGGTACAGATACGCAGTATTTT. The encoded protein is CAWTSGRGTDTQYF.

The gene calls are TRBV6-5 and TRBJ2-5; D is undetermined. Trimming removed 2 bases from V and 4 bases from J, with 14 bases in between. CDR1 MNHEY and CDR2 SVGAGI come from the germline V gene. The CDR3 consists of 15 residues. The CDR3 bases are TGTGCCAGCAGTTACGCAGAGAGTTCCCGAGAGACCCAGTACTTC. It is translated as CASSYAESSRETQYF.

The chain has TRBV30 and TRBJ1-4; D is undetermined. CDR1 is GTSNPN and CDR2 is SVGIG in the germline V gene (reference sequence). CDR3 length equals 16 residues. The V and J ends lost 1 base and 0 bases respectively, with 12 bases between them. CDR3 protein: CAWSEAVRATNEKLFF. In DNA, the CDR3 is TGTGCCTGGAGTGAAGCGGTCCGTGCAACTAATGAAAAACTGTTTTTT.

The chain uses TRBV7-9 and TRBJ2-1, with D unresolved. V lost 6 bases, J lost 3 bases, and 9 bases lay in between. This CDR3 has 13 residues. The V gene's germline CDR1 is SEHNR and CDR2 FQNEAQ (reference sequence). This CDR3 reads CASRYSSYNEQFF. DNA for the CDR3: TGTGCCAGCAGATACAGTAGCTACAATGAGCAGTTCTTC.

The chain combines TRBV2 with TRBJ2-1; D is unresolved. The germline CDR1 and CDR2 sequences are SNHLY and FYNNEI. The CDR3 runs 14 residues. Trimming removed 4 bases from V and 4 bases from J, with 11 bases in between. This chain's CDR3 is CASSAQIRYNEQFF. CDR3 in DNA: TGTGCCAGCAGTGCCCAGATCCGTTACAATGAGCAGTTCTTC. The complete variable domain, with remaining parts taken from reference TRBV2 and TRBJ2-1, reads EPEVTQTPSHQVTQMGQEVILRCVPISNHLYFYWYRQILGQKVEFLVSFYNNEISEKSEIFDDQFSVERPDGSNFTLKIRSTKLEDSAMYFCASSAQIRYNEQFFGPGTRLTVL.

The V gene is TRBV29-1, the J gene TRBJ1-1; possibly TRBD1 for D (6 bases). Trimming stripped 2 bases from V and 4 bases from J, with 11 bases between. Looked up from germline, CDR1 is SQVTM and CDR2 is ANQGSEA. CDR3 size: 13 residues. The CDR3 region is CSVERGQGTEAFF. Written as DNA, the CDR3 is TGCAGCGTTGAACGGGGGCAGGGCACTGAAGCTTTCTTT.

The V gene is TRBV18, the J gene TRBJ1-1; no definite D call. The ends were cut back, 0 bases at V and 1 base at J, with 9 bases in the middle. The CDR3 is 15 amino acids. Germline assignment: CDR1 KGHSH and CDR2 LQKENI. In DNA, the CDR3 is TGTGCCAGCTCACCACCCCACCCGGGGAACACTGAAGCTTTCTTT. Translated: CASSPPHPGNTEAFF.

The chain uses TRBV6-2 or TRBV6-3 and TRBJ1-3; 7 positions agree with TRBD1. This CDR3 comprises 18 residues. V lost 4 bases to trimming and J lost 0 bases; unmatched junction nucleotides: 12. Per germline, CDR1 MNHEY and CDR2 SVGEGT. CDR3 residues: CASSLGLRQGLSGNTIYF. CDR3 bases: TGTGCCAGCAGTTTAGGACTTCGACAGGGTCTCTCTGGAAACACCATATATTTT.

The chain has TRBV15 and TRBJ2-7; 9 positions agree with TRBD1. Germline values: CDR1 LNHNV, CDR2 YYDKDF (reference sequence). The CDR3 extends over 16 amino acids. J lost 1 base, V lost 1 base, and 5 bases had no gene match. The CDR3 DNA sequence: TGTGCCACCAGCAGAGTAACCGGGACAGGGTCCTACGAGCAGTACTTC. This gives the protein CATSRVTGTGSYEQYF.

The rearrangement joins TRBV6-2 or TRBV6-3 to TRBJ1-2; a possible D gene is TRBD1 (5 bases). V was clipped by 2 bases and J by 3 bases, with 7 bases between them. There are 13 residues in the CDR3. Germline loops: CDR1 MNHEY, CDR2 SVGEGT. The CDR3: CASSYGADYGYTF. Here the CDR3 DNA reads TGTGCCAGCAGTTACGGGGCGGACTATGGCTACACCTTC.

The chain has TRBV27 and TRBJ1-1; D is undetermined. Germline-derived CDR1 and CDR2 are MNHEY and SMNVEV (reference sequence). V was trimmed by 3 bases and J by 1 base, leaving 15 bases between them. The CDR3 spans 16 residues. CDR3 sequence reads: CASSFLATSANTEAFF. The CDR3 nucleotides read TGTGCCAGCAGTTTTCTTGCCACCTCGGCGAACACTGAAGCTTTCTTT.

This chain joins TRBV18 and TRBJ2-1; 11 nucleotides align to TRBD2. The CDR3 length is 18 residues. CDR1 and CDR2 (germline): KGHSH, LQKENI. V gave up 3 bases and J gave up 4 bases; unmatched junction bases: 11. The CDR3: CASSPTGRSGGAYNEQFF. For the CDR3, the DNA is TGTGCCAGCTCACCCACCGGTCGTAGCGGGGGGGCTTACAATGAGCAGTTCTTC.

This rearrangement joins TRBV29-1 to TRBJ2-1; TRBD1 matches at 7 bases. Germline V gene data show CDR1 as SQVTM and CDR2 as ANQGSEA. The ends lost 6 bases at V and 6 bases at J; junction bases unmatched: 8. The CDR3 sequence is 13 residues long. CDR3 residues: CSVTGQFSNEQFF. In nucleotides, the CDR3 is TGCAGCGTGACGGGACAGTTCTCCAATGAGCAGTTCTTC.

This chain connects TRBV11-3 to TRBJ1-5; perhaps TRBD1 as D (5 bases). The V end was cut by 1 base, the J end by 1 base, with 23 bases between. Germline CDR1 SGHNT, CDR2 YENEEA. This CDR3 is 20 amino acids long. The CDR3: CASSLGLPGPPPKSNQPQHF. The CDR3 coding sequence is TGTGCCAGCAGCTTAGGGCTCCCGGGACCGCCACCGAAGAGCAATCAGCCCCAGCATTTT.

The chain uses TRBV14 and TRBJ1-6; 8 positions agree with TRBD1. The CDR3 totals 14 residues. The V gene's germline CDR1 is SGHDN and CDR2 FVKESK. V shed 6 bases, J shed 8 bases, and the junction held 6 bases outside the gene matches. In DNA, the CDR3 is TGTGCCAGCAGGGATCAGGGGGCATATTCACCCCTCCACTTT. Translation gives CASRDQGAYSPLHF.

This rearrangement joins TRBV20-1 to TRBJ2-7, with D hard to call. Trimming pared 0 bases from V and 11 bases from J, leaving 11 bases between. Germline assignment: CDR1 DFQATT and CDR2 SNEGSKA (reference sequence). CDR3 length equals 11 residues. The CDR3: CSARELLDEYF. The CDR3 coding sequence is TGCAGTGCTAGAGAACTCCTTGATGAGTACTTC.

The count of this clone is one. This chain connects TRBV27 to TRBJ1-1, with TRBD1 identical over 8 bases. There are 15 residues in the CDR3. The ends lost 5 bases at V and 2 bases at J; junction bases unmatched: 7. Germline lookup yields CDR1 MNHEY and CDR2 SMNVEV (reference sequence). DNA for the CDR3: TGTGCCAGCAGTCGACTCAGGGGGCCAAACACTGAAGCTTTCTTT. This translates into CASSRLRGPNTEAFF.

This clone was found a few times. The CDR3 loop reads CASSPWTGAEAFF. The DNA for the CDR3 is TGTGCCAGCAGTCCTTGGACTGGCGCTGAAGCTTTCTTT. This chain joins TRBV12-3 or TRBV12-4 and TRBJ1-1; D gene uncertain. The CDR3 has 13 amino acids. The V end lost 5 bases, the J end lost 6 bases, and 13 bases lay between the germline ends.

This clone was picked up a small number of times. The chain carries TRBV7-9 and TRBJ1-3; perhaps TRBD1 as D (6 bases). There are 13 residues in the CDR3. Germline CDR1 reads SEHNR; CDR2 reads FQNEAQ (reference sequence). V lost 5 bases, J lost 4 bases, and 9 bases lay in between. The CDR3 loop reads CASSVDRGNTIYF. In DNA, the CDR3 is TGTGCCAGCAGCGTCGACAGGGGAAACACCATATATTTT.

This sequence joins TRBV7-9 and TRBJ2-3; weak D call: TRBD1 (6 bases). The CDR3 consists of 15 residues. Trimming stripped 1 base from V and 4 bases from J, with 12 bases between. Per germline, CDR1 SEHNR and CDR2 FQNEAQ (reference sequence). Here the CDR3 DNA reads TGTGCCAGCAGCTTAGGCGGAGAGGGGGCAGATACGCAGTATTTT. Translation gives CASSLGGEGADTQYF. Full variable domain (outside the CDR3, taken from reference TRBV7-9 and TRBJ2-3): DTGVSQNPRHKITKRGQNVTFRCDPISEHNRLYWYRQTLGQGPEFLTYFQNEAQLEKSRLLSDRFSAERPKGSFSTLEIQRTEQGDSAMYLCASSLGGEGADTQYFGPGTRLTVL.

Here the CDR3 reads CASSFFGVNQPQHF. CDR3 nucleotides: TGTGCCAGCAGCTTTTTCGGGGTTAATCAGCCCCAGCATTTT. This sequence joins TRBV5-6 and TRBJ1-5; no definite D call. This CDR3 comprises 14 residues. V shed 2 bases and J shed 4 bases, with 10 bases lying between them. CDR1 and CDR2 from the germline V gene are SGHDT and YYEEEE.

V usage is TRBV12-1 and J usage is TRBJ2-1; the listed D gene, TRBD2, was not tested against the DNA. TRBV12-1 is a pseudogene locus. The CDR3 loop spans 18 amino acids. The CDR3 bases are TGTGCCAGCAGCTTTTCTGGACTAGCGGGAGAGGTCTACAATGAGCAGTTCTTC. This gives the protein CASSFSGLAGEVYNEQFF.

This clone has more than one count but fewer than ten. The rearrangement links TRBV2 to TRBJ2-7, with 7 bases lining up with TRBD1. This CDR3 comprises 16 residues. From germline, CDR1 is SNHLY and CDR2 FYNNEI. The J segment lost 6 bases and the V segment lost 0 bases, leaving 11 bases of the junction unmatched. This chain's CDR3 is CASSEADATGIAEQYF. CDR3 sequence (DNA): TGTGCCAGCAGTGAAGCCGATGCGACAGGGATAGCCGAGCAGTACTTC.

The chain employs TRBV13 and TRBJ2-7, with D tentatively TRBD2 (5 bases). Per the germline V gene, CDR1 is PRHDT and CDR2 is FYEKMQ (reference sequence). There are 14 residues in the CDR3. V lost 5 bases to trimming and J lost 2 bases, with 13 bases between them. The CDR3 spells CASSGGLEAYEQYF. Written as DNA, the CDR3 is TGTGCCAGCAGCGGAGGTCTCGAGGCCTACGAGCAGTACTTC.